The clone carrying this T cell receptor beta chain was detected only a few times. Its antigen is unknown. A second 7 to 11 cycle PCR used barcoded and J-beta primers. TCRdb used MiXCR to reprocess the 5' RACE reads, holding one entry per CDR3 protein. The sample yields 1.5 million to 2 million distinct CDR3 sequences, roughly two fifths seen once. Researchers report isolating at least 6.5 million PBMCs per sample. The source of the sample is a study of blood T cells in healthy people across ages. The study, taken as a whole, reports: Per million T cells, TCR beta diversity dropped about linearly as age rose.

Trimming cost V 5 bases and J 2 bases, with 16 bases left between them. The CDR3 covers 15 residues. Germline CDR1 SGHTA, CDR2 FQGNSA. The chain employs TRBV7-2 and TRBJ2-7; possibly TRBD2 for D (6 bases). The sequenced material came from blood. The sequence derives from a human donor in good health. The chain's CDR3 is CASSRDSRSAYEQYF. Here the CDR3 DNA reads TGTGCCAGCAGCCGGGACTCGCGATCGGCCTACGAGCAGTACTTC.